The 2 T cell receptor beta chains presented below share a single source sample, sequenced in a study of beta chain features in type 1 diabetes (dated by TCRdb to about 2018). What the study reported, not specific to this receptor: In all four CD4+ subsets, TCRB CDR3 length was moderately but significantly shorter in type 1 diabetes patients.

Library preparation used the immunoSEQ multiplex PCR assay. The entire isolated RNA was reverse transcribed using the High Capacity cDNA Reverse Transcription Kit, and thus expressed TCRB transcripts were sequenced. This immuneACCESS table, as held by TCRdb, lists in-frame sequences with V and J called but not all clones. Of the missing ones, under half trace to an unresolved V gene in checked studies; the others have no known cause. Counted in this sample were roughly 290,000 clones; over 14% of them appeared once. Approximately 0.015% of the sample rests with the top ten. These receptors have no known antigen. The sequenced sample was naive CD4+ T cells from blood. Read against the paper, the sample's cell subset or site label means: true naive CD4+ T cells. All receptors come from a man aged 18 to 29 with type 1 diabetes.

This clone was seen a few times. The chain employs TRBV5-6 and TRBJ2-5; weak D call: TRBD2 (6 bases). Trimming left V 3 bases short and J 5 bases short, with 11 bases between. This CDR3 spans 13 amino acids. CDR1 is SGHDT and CDR2 is YYEEEE in the germline V gene. In nucleotides, the CDR3 is TGTGCCAGCAGCTCGACTAGTCAGGAGACCCAGTACTTC. Its translation is CASSSTSQETQYF.

This clone appeared a few times. The rearrangement joins TRBV28 to TRBJ2-3, with 10 nucleotides matching TRBD1. This CDR3 comprises 16 residues. From germline, CDR1 is MDHEN and CDR2 SYDVKM. The ends lost 5 bases at V and 2 bases at J; junction bases unmatched: 7. CDR3 DNA: TGTGCCAGCAGTACCGCCGGGACAGGGGACACAGATACGCAGTATTTT. Protein sequence: CASSTAGTGDTDTQYF.